Included here is one TCR beta chain sequence, with context. The CDR3 has 16 amino acids. Germline-derived CDR1 and CDR2 are SGHDT and YYEEEE. V shed 2 bases, J shed 1 base, and the junction held 3 bases outside the gene matches. Using immunoSEQ multiplex PCR, the repertoire was profiled, and TCRdb retains in-frame clones only, with some absent. The table includes about 75,000 clones, around 97% detected once. This specimen belongs to a study of technical replicates of blood from several donors. The rearrangement uses TRBV5-6 and TRBJ2-2, with 9 bases aligning to TRBD2. This clonotype originated in a human donor in good health. The sequenced sample consisted of T cells isolated from PBMCs. In nucleotides, the CDR3 is TGTGCCAGCAGCTTTCCGCGGGAGGGGAACACCGGGGAGCTGTTTTTT. Protein product: CASSFPREGNTGELFF.